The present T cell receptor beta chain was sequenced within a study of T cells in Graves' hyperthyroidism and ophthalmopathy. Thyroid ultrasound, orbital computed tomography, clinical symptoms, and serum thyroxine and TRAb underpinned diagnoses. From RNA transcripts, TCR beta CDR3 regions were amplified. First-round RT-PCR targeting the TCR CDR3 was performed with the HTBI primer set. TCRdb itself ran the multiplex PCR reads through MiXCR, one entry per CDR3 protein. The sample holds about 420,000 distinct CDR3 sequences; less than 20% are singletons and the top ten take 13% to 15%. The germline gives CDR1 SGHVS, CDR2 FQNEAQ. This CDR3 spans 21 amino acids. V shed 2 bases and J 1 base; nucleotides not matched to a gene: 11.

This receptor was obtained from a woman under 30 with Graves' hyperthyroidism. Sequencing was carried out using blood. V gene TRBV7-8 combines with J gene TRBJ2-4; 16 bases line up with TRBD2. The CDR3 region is CASSLRPGTSGGALAKNIQYF. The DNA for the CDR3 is TGTGCCAGCAGCTTACGTCCCGGGACTAGCGGGGGGGCTCTCGCCAAAAACATTCAGTACTTC.